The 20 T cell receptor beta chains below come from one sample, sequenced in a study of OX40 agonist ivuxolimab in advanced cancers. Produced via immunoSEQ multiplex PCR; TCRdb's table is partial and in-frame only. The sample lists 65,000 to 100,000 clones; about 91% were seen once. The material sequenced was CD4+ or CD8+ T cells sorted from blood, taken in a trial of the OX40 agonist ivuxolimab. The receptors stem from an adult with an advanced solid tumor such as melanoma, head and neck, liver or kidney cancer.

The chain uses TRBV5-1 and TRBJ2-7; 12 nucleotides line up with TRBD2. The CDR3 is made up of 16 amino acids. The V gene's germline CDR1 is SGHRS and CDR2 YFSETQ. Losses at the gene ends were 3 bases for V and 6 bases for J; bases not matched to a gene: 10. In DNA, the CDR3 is TGCGCCAGCAGCTCTTCTAGCGGGAGGGAACTTCGCGAGCAGTACTTC. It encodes CASSSSSGRELREQYF. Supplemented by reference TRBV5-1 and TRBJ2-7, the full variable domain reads KAGVTQTPRYLIKTRGQQVTLSCSPISGHRSVSWYQQTPGQGLQFLFEYFSETQRNKGNFPGRFSGRQFSNSRSEMNVSTLELGDSALYLCASSSSSGRELREQYFGPGTRLTVT.

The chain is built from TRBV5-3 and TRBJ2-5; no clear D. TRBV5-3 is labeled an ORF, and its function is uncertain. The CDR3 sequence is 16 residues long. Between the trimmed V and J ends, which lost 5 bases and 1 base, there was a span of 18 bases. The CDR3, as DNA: TGTGCCAGAAGGATCTCTCCTAGAGATGCCCAAGAGACCCAGTACTTC. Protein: CARRISPRDAQETQYF.

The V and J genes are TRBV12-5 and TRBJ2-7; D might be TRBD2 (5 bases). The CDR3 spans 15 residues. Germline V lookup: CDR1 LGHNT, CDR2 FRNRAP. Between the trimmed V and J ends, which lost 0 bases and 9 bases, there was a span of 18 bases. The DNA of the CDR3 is TGTGCTAGTGGTTTGGTAGTAGGCACTAGTGGGGTGCAGTACTTC. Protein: CASGLVVGTSGVQYF.

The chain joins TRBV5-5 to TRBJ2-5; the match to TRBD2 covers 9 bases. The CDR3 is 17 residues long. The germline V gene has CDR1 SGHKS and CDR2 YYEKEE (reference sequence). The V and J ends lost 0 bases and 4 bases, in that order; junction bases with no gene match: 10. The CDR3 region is CASSLVAGGLGGETQYF. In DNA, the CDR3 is TGTGCCAGCAGCTTGGTGGCGGGAGGGTTGGGAGGAGAGACCCAGTACTTC.

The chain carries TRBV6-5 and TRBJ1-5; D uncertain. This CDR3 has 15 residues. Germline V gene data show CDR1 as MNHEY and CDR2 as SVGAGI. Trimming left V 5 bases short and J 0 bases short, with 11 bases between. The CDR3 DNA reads TGTGCCAGCAGTCCCTTCGGGATTAGCAATCAGCCCCAGCATTTT. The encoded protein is CASSPFGISNQPQHF.

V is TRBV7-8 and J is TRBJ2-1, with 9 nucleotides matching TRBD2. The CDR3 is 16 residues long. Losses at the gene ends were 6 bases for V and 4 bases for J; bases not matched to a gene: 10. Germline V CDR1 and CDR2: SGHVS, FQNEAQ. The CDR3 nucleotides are TGTGCCAGCAGGGTACGGGGTAGCGGGAGTTACAATGAGCAGTTCTTC. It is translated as CASRVRGSGSYNEQFF.

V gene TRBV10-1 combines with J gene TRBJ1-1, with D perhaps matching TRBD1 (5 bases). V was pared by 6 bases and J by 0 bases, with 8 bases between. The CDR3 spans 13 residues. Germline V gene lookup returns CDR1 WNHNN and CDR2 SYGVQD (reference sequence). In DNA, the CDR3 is TGCGCCAGCAGGGAGGGGATGAACACTGAAGCTTTCTTT. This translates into CASREGMNTEAFF.

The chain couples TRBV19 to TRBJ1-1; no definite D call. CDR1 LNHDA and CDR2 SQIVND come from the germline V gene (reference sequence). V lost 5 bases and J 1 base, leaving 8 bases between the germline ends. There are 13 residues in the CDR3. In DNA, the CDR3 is TGTGCCAGTAGTGTTACAGCGAACACTGAAGCTTTCTTT. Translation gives CASSVTANTEAFF.

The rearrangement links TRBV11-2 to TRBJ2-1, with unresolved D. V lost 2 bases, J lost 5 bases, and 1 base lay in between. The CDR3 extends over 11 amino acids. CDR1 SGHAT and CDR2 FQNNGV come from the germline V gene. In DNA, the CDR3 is TGTGCCAGCAGCTTACACAATGAGCAGTTCTTC. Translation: CASSLHNEQFF.

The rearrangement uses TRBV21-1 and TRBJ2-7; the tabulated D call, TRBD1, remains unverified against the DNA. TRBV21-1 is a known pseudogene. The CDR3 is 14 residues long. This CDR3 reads CASAYQGFPYEQYF. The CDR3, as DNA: TGTGCCAGCGCGTACCAGGGGTTCCCCTACGAGCAGTACTTC.

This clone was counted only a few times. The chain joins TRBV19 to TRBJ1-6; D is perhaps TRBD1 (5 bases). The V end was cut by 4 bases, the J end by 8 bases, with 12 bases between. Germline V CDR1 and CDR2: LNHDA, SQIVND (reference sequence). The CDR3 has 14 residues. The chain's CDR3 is CASSTGPLDSPLHF. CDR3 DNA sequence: TGTGCCAGTAGTACGGGACCGCTCGATTCACCCCTCCACTTT.

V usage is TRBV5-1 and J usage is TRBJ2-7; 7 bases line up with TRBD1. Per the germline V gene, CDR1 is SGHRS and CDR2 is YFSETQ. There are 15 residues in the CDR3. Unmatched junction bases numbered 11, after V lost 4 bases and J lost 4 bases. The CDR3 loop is CASSERYRGEYEQYF. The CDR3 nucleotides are TGCGCCAGCAGCGAGAGGTACAGGGGAGAGTACGAGCAGTACTTC.

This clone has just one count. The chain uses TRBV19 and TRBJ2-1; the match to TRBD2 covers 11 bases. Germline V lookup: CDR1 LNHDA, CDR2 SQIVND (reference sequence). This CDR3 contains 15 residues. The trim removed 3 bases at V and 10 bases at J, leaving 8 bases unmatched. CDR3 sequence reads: CASSMGSGRAREQFF. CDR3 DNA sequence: TGTGCCAGTAGTATGGGTAGCGGGAGGGCCCGGGAGCAGTTCTTC.

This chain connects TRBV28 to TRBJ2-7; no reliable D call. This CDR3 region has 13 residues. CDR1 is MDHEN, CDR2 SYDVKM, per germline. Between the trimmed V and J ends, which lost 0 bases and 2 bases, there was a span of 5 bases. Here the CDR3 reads CASSLWSPYEQYF. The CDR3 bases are TGTGCCAGCAGTTTATGGTCTCCCTACGAGCAGTACTTC.

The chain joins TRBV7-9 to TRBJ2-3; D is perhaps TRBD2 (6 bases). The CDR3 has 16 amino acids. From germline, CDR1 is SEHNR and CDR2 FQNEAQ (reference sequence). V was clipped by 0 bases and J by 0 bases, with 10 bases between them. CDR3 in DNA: TGTGCCAGCAGCTTAGCGATGGGGGGTAGCACAGATACGCAGTATTTT. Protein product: CASSLAMGGSTDTQYF.

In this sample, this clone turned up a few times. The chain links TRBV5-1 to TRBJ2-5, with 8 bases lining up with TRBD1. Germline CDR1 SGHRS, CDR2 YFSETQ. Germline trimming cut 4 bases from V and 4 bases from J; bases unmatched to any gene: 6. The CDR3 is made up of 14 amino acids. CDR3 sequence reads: CASSLPQGVETQYF. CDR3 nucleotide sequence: TGCGCCAGCAGCCTCCCACAGGGGGTAGAGACCCAGTACTTC.

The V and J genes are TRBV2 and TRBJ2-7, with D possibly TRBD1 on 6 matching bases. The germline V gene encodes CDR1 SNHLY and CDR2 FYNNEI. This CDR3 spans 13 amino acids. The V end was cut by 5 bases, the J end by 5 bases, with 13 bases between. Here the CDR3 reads CASSQDSIHEQYF. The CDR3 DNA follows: TGTGCCAGCAGTCAGGACAGTATCCACGAGCAGTACTTC.

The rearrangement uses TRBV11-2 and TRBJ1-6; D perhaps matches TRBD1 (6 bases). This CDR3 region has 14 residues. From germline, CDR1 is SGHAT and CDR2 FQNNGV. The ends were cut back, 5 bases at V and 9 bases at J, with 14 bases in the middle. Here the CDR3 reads CASSPKIRGSPLHF. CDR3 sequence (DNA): TGTGCCAGCAGCCCAAAAATCAGGGGTTCACCCCTCCACTTT.

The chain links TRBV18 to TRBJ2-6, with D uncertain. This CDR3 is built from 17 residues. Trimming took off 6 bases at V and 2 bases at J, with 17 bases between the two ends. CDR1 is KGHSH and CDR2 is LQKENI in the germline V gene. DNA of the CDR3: TGTGCCAGCTCCACTCTATTGGCCCTCCCTGGGGCCAACGTCCTGACTTTC. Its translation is CASSTLLALPGANVLTF.

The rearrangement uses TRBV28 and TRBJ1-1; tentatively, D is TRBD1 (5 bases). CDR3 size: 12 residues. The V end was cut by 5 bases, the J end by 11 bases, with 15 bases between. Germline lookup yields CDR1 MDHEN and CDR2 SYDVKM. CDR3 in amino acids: CASSGGGSRAFF. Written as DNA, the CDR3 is TGTGCCAGCAGTGGGGGAGGGTCCAGGGCTTTCTTT. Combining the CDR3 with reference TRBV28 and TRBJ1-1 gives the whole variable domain DVKVTQSSRYLVKRTGEKVFLECVQDMDHENMFWYRQDPGLGLRLIYFSYDVKMKEKGDIPEGYSVSREKKERFSLILESASTNQTSMYLCASSGGGSRAFFGQGTRLTVV.